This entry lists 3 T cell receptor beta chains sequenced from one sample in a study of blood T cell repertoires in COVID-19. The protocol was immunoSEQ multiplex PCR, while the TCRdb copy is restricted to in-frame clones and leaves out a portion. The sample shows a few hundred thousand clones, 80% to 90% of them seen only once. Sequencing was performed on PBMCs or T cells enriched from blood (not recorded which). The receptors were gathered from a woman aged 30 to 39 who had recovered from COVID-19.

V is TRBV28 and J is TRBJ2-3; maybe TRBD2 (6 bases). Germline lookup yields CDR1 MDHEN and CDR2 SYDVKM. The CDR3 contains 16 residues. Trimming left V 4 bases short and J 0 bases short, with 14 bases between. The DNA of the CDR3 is TGTGCCAGCAGTTCCCTGTCGCGGGGAAGCACAGATACGCAGTATTTT. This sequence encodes CASSSLSRGSTDTQYF.

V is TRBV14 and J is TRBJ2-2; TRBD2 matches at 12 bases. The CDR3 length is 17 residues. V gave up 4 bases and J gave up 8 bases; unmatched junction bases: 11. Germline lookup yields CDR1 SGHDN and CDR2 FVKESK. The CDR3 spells CASSPLTSGRVTGELFF. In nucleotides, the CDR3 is TGTGCCAGCAGCCCTTTGACTAGCGGGAGAGTGACGGGGGAGCTGTTTTTT.

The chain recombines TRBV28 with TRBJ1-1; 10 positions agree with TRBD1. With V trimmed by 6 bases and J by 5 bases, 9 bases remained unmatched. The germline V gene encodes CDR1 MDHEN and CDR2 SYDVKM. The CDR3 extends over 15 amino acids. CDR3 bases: TGTGCCAGCAGCTTCAGACAGGGGGCGCGAACTGAAGCTTTCTTT. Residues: CASSFRQGARTEAFF.